This T cell receptor beta chain was found in a study of sequential checkpoint blockade in melanoma. On the study more broadly: After both sequences, patients received maintenance nivolumab. TCRbeta immunosequencing was performed on DNA from 90 to 100 pretreatment melanoma tumor samples.

CDR3 length: 14 amino acids. V dropped 7 bases and J dropped 1 base, with 13 bases sitting between them. The germline gives CDR1 SGHNT, CDR2 YENEEA. The treatment: randomized to nivolumab then ipilimumab (arm A) or the reverse (arm B). This clone is termed medium-sized. Sequencing used immunoSEQ multiplex PCR; TCRdb keeps in-frame clones, though not all of them. The table lists several thousand clones, about two fifths of them singletons. The TCR was taken from a human donor with melanoma. V gene TRBV11-3 combines with J gene TRBJ1-2; D gene ambiguous. The sequencing here drew on tumor tissue (inferred from file names), taken from a patient given nivolumab and ipilimumab in sequence. CDR3 sequence: CASTFGVDNYGYTF. The CDR3 DNA reads as TGTGCCAGCACCTTTGGCGTGGATAACTATGGCTACACCTTC.